What follows describes a single T cell receptor beta chain. This clonotype appeared many times. This receptor's antigen is unknown. No qualities accompany the bases; no much larger clone lies one base away. This sample was taken from a study of identical twins listed by TCRdb under 2016. As for the study more broadly: To test whether fetal clonotypes persist, this study deep-sequenced TCR alpha and beta repertoires from monozygotic twins, from unrelated adults of various ages, and from cord blood. To rule out contamination, replicate twin experiments were performed at different times with different library preparation protocols. Broader findings and caveats from the paper: Zero-insertion analyses could be partly confounded by invariant T cells such as MAIT and iNKT, though diverse VJ usage argued against such confounding for most clonotypes. In monozygotic twins, out-of-frame TCR alpha sharing was systematically underestimated by recombination models, although the models agreed with sharing between unrelated individuals. Compared with coincidental sharing between unrelated individuals, out-of-frame TCR alpha sequences shared between twins showed an excess of sequences with low generation probability. Because the same donors could not be followed over many years, the conclusions depended on cross-sectional statistical analysis. The excess sharing between twins in beta out-of-frame sequences was weaker because fewer shared sequences reduced the signal-to-noise ratio. Abundant cord blood beta clonotypes carried fewer insertions; young adult naive repertoires showed a weaker similar trend, while memory repertoires showed none.

Only healthy Caucasian donors were included. The twin cohort comprised three pairs of female monozygotic twins, all aged about 18 to 29 years. CD4+ and CD8+ T cell populations were isolated with positive isolation kits from Invitrogen. The library relied on 5' RACE. TCRdb names Illumina HiSeq 2000 as the instrument used. Template switching introduced a universal primer binding site; the final cDNA contained a unique molecular identifier, enabling accurate counting of TCR cDNA molecules. First-strand cDNA for TCR alpha and beta chains was synthesized from specific primers in the conserved constant-segment region. To control for contamination, each cDNA library was double barcoded with a SMART-Mk sample barcode plus Illumina barcodes. TruSeq adapter sequences, together with Illumina sample barcodes, were added in two successive PCR steps. The TCR alpha and beta cDNA libraries were sequenced on the Illumina HiSeq platform using custom primers. The paper's data handling went like this. Raw reads were processed with MiGEC to extract unique molecular identifiers, and MiXCR was used to determine CDR3 positions. For each individual, recombination models were inferred using an EM algorithm with the repgenHMM and IGoR tools. Shared clonotypes were analyzed with the tcR package in R, and sharing was normalized by the product of cloneset sizes. To study raw recombination free of thymic and clonal selection effects, out-of-frame nonproductive sequences were analyzed. TCRdb redid the processing of the public reads, applying fastp at Q25 and MiXCR, and retained in-frame beta chains. Identical CDR3 protein sequences are pooled into one entry, listed with their most common genes and DNA. These V and J calls derive from TCRdb rather than the authors' analysis. Counted in this sample were a few hundred thousand distinct CDR3 sequences; about 16% of them appeared once. The ten biggest clones cover 0.35% to 0.45% of the sample.

These data are also associated with another study on yellow fever vaccine responses in identical twins. As the second publication notes: According to the authors, the vaccine-induced T cell response in identical twins seemed to be partly convergent and partly specific to each individual. In the study, vaccine-responding T cell clones were precisely tracked in identical twins.

The source is a woman aged 18-29 years in good health. Sample: CD4+ T cells sorted from blood.

The CDR3 region has the sequence CASSFGRRGPGLASEQFF. The DNA is as follows: TGCGCCAGCAGCTTCGGCAGGAGAGGACCGGGACTAGCCTCTGAGCAGTTCTTC. The chain is encoded by TRBV5-1 joined to TRBJ2-1; TRBD2 lines up with 9 middle nucleotides. The CDR3 sequence holds 18 residues, the cysteine and phenylalanine included. Solely the CDR3 DNA is kept, with 54 bases framed from the first base. CDR1 SGHRS and CDR2 YFSETQ were looked up in the germline V gene. After removal of 2 bases from V and 9 bases from J, the junction retains 18 bases not matched to a gene.